Following are 27 T cell receptor beta chains from one sample sequenced in a study of human T cells and chemical hapten exposure (dated by TCRdb to the early 2020s). The time point label for this specimen denotes: patch test 1, 2 weeks after DPC sensitization. The treatment or condition label for this specimen denotes: therapeutic diphenylcyclopropenone sensitization with weekly scalp DPC. Preparation of the library involved RACE. The sample was run on a NextSeq 500. TCRdb applied fastp at Q25 and MiXCR to the public reads, then kept only in-frame beta chains. Identical CDR3 protein sequences are pooled into one entry, listed with their most common genes and DNA. The sample has tens of thousands of distinct CDR3 sequences on record, under 9% of them singletons. Roughly 1.5% of the sample is taken by the ten largest. The specimen comprised whole blood, sampled in connection with sensitization to the hapten diphenylcyclopropenone (DPC). Receptors originate from a woman aged 30 to 39 with alopecia areata. Some clones in this sample may be carry-over from other donors' samples.

In its sample, this clonotype ranks as medium-sized (0.01 to 0.1%). This chain joins TRBV7-9 and TRBJ1-3; TRBD1 is a possible D gene (5 bases). The CDR3 has 16 residues. Trimming stripped 0 bases from V and 4 bases from J, with 13 bases between. Looked up from germline, CDR1 is SEHNR and CDR2 is FQNEAQ (reference sequence). The chain's CDR3 is CASSLAAGVDGNTIYF. The CDR3 DNA is TGTGCCAGCAGCTTAGCTGCGGGGGTCGACGGAAACACCATATATTTT. Complete variable domain (other parts from reference TRBV7-9 and TRBJ1-3): DTGVSQNPRHKITKRGQNVTFRCDPISEHNRLYWYRQTLGQGPEFLTYFQNEAQLEKSRLLSDRFSAERPKGSFSTLEIQRTEQGDSAMYLCASSLAAGVDGNTIYFGEGSWLTVV.

The chain's CDR3 is CASSLGTGGGYTF. The DNA for the CDR3 is TGTGCCAGCAGTTTAGGGACAGGGGGCGGCTACACCTTC. The rearrangement uses TRBV27 and TRBJ1-2; 12 positions match TRBD1. V shed 2 bases, J shed 8 bases, and the junction held 0 bases outside the gene matches. The CDR3 is 13 amino acids. Per germline, CDR1 MNHEY and CDR2 SMNVEV (reference sequence).

This clonotype occurred a few times. V and J are TRBV12-3 or TRBV12-4 and TRBJ1-1; TRBD1 is a possible D gene (5 bases). The V end was cut by 11 bases, the J end by 1 base, with 14 bases between. This CDR3 has 13 residues. CDR3 in DNA: TGTGCCGGGGGGAAGGGAAAGAACACTGAAGCTTTCTTT. The encoded protein is CAGGKGKNTEAFF.

This clonotype was observed a few times. The rearrangement links TRBV29-1 to TRBJ2-1, with 7 bases matching TRBD1. The germline V gene has CDR1 SQVTM and CDR2 ANQGSEA. The CDR3 consists of 12 residues. J lost 3 bases, V lost 5 bases, and 1 base had no gene match. CDR3 sequence: CSVRDSYNEQFF. The CDR3 DNA sequence: TGCAGCGTTCGGGACAGCTACAATGAGCAGTTCTTC.

In its sample, this clonotype was seen many times. The CDR3 here is CSARGGGQTEAFF. CDR3 nucleotide sequence: TGCAGTGCTAGAGGAGGGGGACAGACAGAAGCTTTCTTT. The chain links TRBV20-1 to TRBJ1-1, with 7 nucleotides matching TRBD1. J lost 8 bases, V lost 1 base, and 7 bases had no gene match. Looked up from germline, CDR1 is DFQATT and CDR2 is SNEGSKA (reference sequence). There are 13 residues in the CDR3.

This clonotype occurred many times. The chain's CDR3 is CASSYDSNQPQHF. The DNA for the CDR3 is TGTGCCAGCAGTTACGATAGCAATCAGCCCCAGCATTTT. The chain carries TRBV6-5 and TRBJ1-5; D gene unclear. Trimming stripped 2 bases from V and 0 bases from J, with 2 bases between. Germline V gene lookup returns CDR1 MNHEY and CDR2 SVGAGI. The CDR3 has 13 residues.

At least ten counts were recorded for this clonotype. J is TRBJ2-5 and V is TRBV6-6; perhaps TRBD1 as D (5 bases). Trimming removed 11 bases at V and 3 bases at J, with 7 bases between. Per the germline V gene, CDR1 is MNHNY and CDR2 is SVGAGI (reference sequence). This CDR3 spans 10 amino acids. CDR3 bases: TGTGCCGGGGCGGAAGAGACCCAGTACTTC. Translated: CAGAEETQYF.

This clonotype has at least ten counts. The chain couples TRBV11-2 to TRBJ2-3; 13 bases fit TRBD2. The CDR3 totals 17 residues. Germline V CDR1 and CDR2: SGHAT, FQNNGV. The J segment lost 5 bases and the V segment lost 4 bases, leaving 9 bases of the junction unmatched. CDR3 bases: TGTGCCAGCAGCTCGAGACTAGCGGGGGGCAACAGAGATACGCAGTATTTT. Translated: CASSSRLAGGNRDTQYF.

Many counts were recorded for this clonotype. The chain combines TRBV3-1 with TRBJ2-3; D uncertain. The CDR3 totals 17 residues. V was trimmed by 4 bases and J by 0 bases, leaving 17 bases between them. Germline V gene sequence: CDR1 LGHDT, CDR2 YNNKEL (reference sequence). DNA of the CDR3: TGTGCCAGCAGCCCCAAACCGGCCGATAAGAGCACAGATACGCAGTATTTT. Translated, it gives CASSPKPADKSTDTQYF.

The J gene is TRBJ2-5, the V gene TRBV10-1, with D unresolved. With 3 bases removed from V and 4 bases from J, the gap between germline ends came to 12 bases. There are 14 residues in the CDR3. Germline assignment: CDR1 WNHNN and CDR2 SYGVQD (reference sequence). The CDR3 DNA reads as TGCGCCAGCAGTGACAGTCTGGAGTTAGAGACCCAGTACTTC. It yields the protein CASSDSLELETQYF.

This clonotype was observed many times. The chain has TRBV11-2 and TRBJ2-5, with a possible D match to TRBD1 (6 bases). Between the trimmed V and J ends, which lost 5 bases and 3 bases, there was a span of 10 bases. This CDR3 has 13 residues. Germline V gives CDR1 SGHAT, CDR2 FQNNGV. This CDR3 is CASSATGKETQYF. In DNA, the CDR3 is TGTGCCAGCAGCGCTACAGGGAAAGAGACCCAGTACTTC.

This clonotype was recorded at least ten times. The rearrangement uses TRBV7-9 and TRBJ2-7, with a weak D call TRBD2 (5 bases). V gave up 5 bases and J gave up 2 bases, with 13 bases separating them. In germline, CDR1 is SEHNR, CDR2 FQNEAQ (reference sequence). The CDR3 is 14 residues long. The DNA for the CDR3 is TGTGCCAGCAGCAGTAGGACGGGAACCTACGAGCAGTACTTC. Encoded protein: CASSSRTGTYEQYF.

V usage is TRBV19 and J usage is TRBJ1-2, with D perhaps matching TRBD1 (5 bases). The germline V and J ends were trimmed by 7 bases and 3 bases, with 21 bases remaining between them. This CDR3 spans 16 amino acids. Germline CDR1 is LNHDA and CDR2 is SQIVND (reference sequence). CDR3 in DNA: TGTGCCAGTACCACCCCCTCATGGAGGGACCACTATGGCTACACCTTC. This gives the protein CASTTPSWRDHYGYTF.

This clonotype was picked up many times. The V call is TRBV12-3 or TRBV12-4, the J call TRBJ2-1; D unresolved. The V end lost 6 bases, the J end lost 3 bases, and 9 bases lay between the germline ends. The CDR3 contains 13 residues. The CDR3 region is CASSPSFYNEQFF. CDR3 nucleotide sequence: TGTGCCAGCAGCCCCTCGTTCTACAATGAGCAGTTCTTC.

At least ten counts were recorded for this clonotype. The rearrangement uses TRBV29-1 and TRBJ2-1, with 8 bases fitting TRBD1. Trimming removed 4 bases from V and 6 bases from J; junction bases left unmatched: 8. The V gene's germline CDR1 is SQVTM and CDR2 ANQGSEA. CDR3 length equals 14 residues. The DNA for the CDR3 is TGCAGCGTTGCCCGTGGACAGGGTTTCAATGAGCAGTTCTTC. Its protein product is CSVARGQGFNEQFF.

This clonotype has more than one count but fewer than ten. The rearrangement joins TRBV5-1 to TRBJ1-1, with D tentatively TRBD1 (5 bases). The CDR3 length is 17 residues. Trimming took off 1 base at V and 3 bases at J, with 19 bases between the two ends. Germline assignment: CDR1 SGHRS and CDR2 YFSETQ. The CDR3 DNA sequence: TGCGCCAGCAGCTTGCGAGTCACAGGAGTCCGGGACACTGAAGCTTTCTTT. It codes for CASSLRVTGVRDTEAFF.

At least ten counts were recorded for this clonotype. J is TRBJ2-3 and V is TRBV6-5, with D maybe TRBD2 (5 bases). The CDR3 is made up of 15 amino acids. Germline values: CDR1 MNHEY, CDR2 SVGAGI. The V end lost 5 bases, the J end lost 3 bases, and 15 bases lay between the germline ends. DNA for the CDR3: TGTGCCAGCAGTCAAGACTACTTTGGAACAGATACGCAGTATTTT. Translating it yields CASSQDYFGTDTQYF.

This clonotype has more than one count but fewer than ten. The chain uses TRBV23-1 and TRBJ2-1; possibly TRBD1 for D (5 bases). TRBV23-1 is placed among ORFs of uncertain function. This CDR3 has 15 residues. Trimming took off 2 bases at V and 8 bases at J, with 16 bases between the two ends. In nucleotides, the CDR3 is TGCGCCAGCAGTCAACTTTGGGGCCCTAGGGATGAGCAGTTCTTC. Protein product: CASSQLWGPRDEQFF.

This clonotype was recorded at least ten times. V usage is TRBV6-6 and J usage is TRBJ2-6; possible D gene TRBD2, 5 bases. V was shortened by 7 bases and J by 0 bases, with 7 bases between the two germline ends. The germline V gene has CDR1 MNHNY and CDR2 SVGAGI (reference sequence). This CDR3 has 14 amino acids. In nucleotides, the CDR3 is TGTGCCAGCAAAGGGAGCTCTGGGGCCAACGTCCTGACTTTC. Translating it yields CASKGSSGANVLTF.

This clonotype showed up just a few times. This sequence joins TRBV29-1 and TRBJ1-4, with D unresolved. The CDR3 loop spans 12 amino acids. The V end lost 1 base, the J end lost 8 bases, and 8 bases lay between the germline ends. Germline V gives CDR1 SQVTM, CDR2 ANQGSEA. CDR3 loop: CSVEGAEEKLFF. CDR3 nucleotides: TGCAGCGTTGAAGGGGCGGAGGAAAAACTGTTTTTT.

In regard to this clonotype: In this CDR3 the conserved last residue, phenylalanine or tryptophan, is missing, so a read error is likely. The V call is TRBV7-3, the J call TRBJ1-1; TRBD1 matches 10 bases. Trimming at V came to 5 bases and at J to 1 base, leaving 7 bases not matched to a gene. The CDR3 is 16 amino acids. Germline CDR1 reads SGHTA; CDR2 reads FQGTGA. The CDR3: CASSPRDRGWNTEAFL. CDR3 DNA sequence: TGTGCCAGCAGCCCCCGGGACAGGGGATGGAACACTGAAGCTTTCCTT.

The J gene is TRBJ2-3, the V gene TRBV27, with 8 bases identical to TRBD2. The CDR3 totals 14 residues. Germline values: CDR1 MNHEY, CDR2 SMNVEV (reference sequence). V lost 2 bases and J lost 7; bases outside the gene matches: 5. The CDR3 here is CASSLPGGLNTQYF. In DNA, the CDR3 is TGTGCCAGCAGTTTACCGGGGGGGCTCAATACGCAGTATTTT.

Ten or more counts support this clonotype. The rearrangement links TRBV20-1 to TRBJ2-1, with 10 bases that match TRBD2. Germline CDR1 is DFQATT and CDR2 is SNEGSKA (reference sequence). V lost 0 bases, J lost 7 bases, and 15 bases stayed unmatched. This CDR3 spans 18 amino acids. The CDR3 protein is CSARESRPGLAMGNEQFF. Written as DNA, the CDR3 is TGCAGTGCTAGAGAATCCCGACCGGGACTAGCGATGGGGAATGAGCAGTTCTTC.

This chain uses TRBV6-5 with TRBJ1-3, with TRBD1 as a possible D gene (5 bases). The V gene's germline CDR1 is MNHEY and CDR2 SVGAGI. The CDR3 contains 15 residues. The ends were cut back, 6 bases at V and 0 bases at J, with 12 bases in the middle. CDR3 coding DNA: TGTGCCAGCAGCTTAGAGGGGCTCTCTGGAAACACCATATATTTT. This translates into CASSLEGLSGNTIYF.

This clonotype was counted many times. The rearrangement uses TRBV12-3 or TRBV12-4 and TRBJ2-5, with D maybe TRBD2 (7 bases). The CDR3 extends over 14 amino acids. The ends were cut back, 6 bases at V and 4 bases at J, with 15 bases in the middle. CDR3 sequence (DNA): TGTGCCAGCAGGATACAGGGAGGGGGAGAGACCCAGTACTTC. It specifies CASRIQGGGETQYF.

This clonotype has a handful of counts. The chain joins TRBV6-1 to TRBJ1-3, with D uncertain. CDR3 length: 18 residues. The germline gives CDR1 MNHNS, CDR2 SASEGT. With 5 bases removed from V and 0 bases from J, the gap between germline ends came to 20 bases. Here the CDR3 reads CASSLRQGSPRSGNTIYF. The DNA for the CDR3 is TGTGCCAGCAGTCTACGACAAGGCTCCCCTCGCTCTGGAAACACCATATATTTT.

This clonotype occurred a few times. The CDR3 ends on some other residue instead of the conserved phenylalanine or tryptophan, so this is likely a read error. This chain joins TRBV10-3 and TRBJ2-1; D ambiguous. Germline-derived CDR1 and CDR2 are ENHRY and SYGVKD. Deletions cut 7 bases from V and 4 bases from J, with 14 bases between. CDR3 length equals 14 residues. The CDR3 loop reads CAIIVSSLYNEQFS. The CDR3 nucleotides are TGTGCCATCATAGTTAGTTCCCTGTACAATGAGCAGTTCTCC.